This T cell receptor beta chain was identified in a study of blood T cell repertoires in COVID-19. This clone was counted between two and nine times. The repertoire was sequenced with immunoSEQ multiplex PCR; TCRdb's copy has only in-frame clones and lacks some. Among more than 150,000 clones listed, around four fifths were seen once. After removal of 1 base from V and 1 base from J, the junction contained 10 bases not matched to a gene. Germline CDR1 is MGHRA and CDR2 is YSYEKL. The CDR3 totals 17 residues. The origin of this receptor is a woman aged 40 to 50 with acute or convalescent COVID-19. The sequencing input was peripheral blood. The chain combines TRBV4-1 with TRBJ2-7; TRBD1 matches 7 bases. The CDR3 region has the DNA TGCGCCAGCAGCCAAGTTTTTATGTCAGGGGGTTCCTACGAGCAGTACTTC. It codes for CASSQVFMSGGSYEQYF.